Following are 10 T cell receptor beta chains from one sample sequenced in a study of blood T cells in healthy people across ages. The use of a sample-barcoded 5' primer and a J-beta primer mix characterized a second PCR of 7 to 11 cycles. TCRdb processed the 5' RACE reads anew with MiXCR; each CDR3 protein has one entry. The repertoire holds approximately 800,000 distinct CDR3 sequences, with around 62% as singletons. The material sequenced was blood. These receptors were taken from a man aged 30 to 39 in good health.

Note on this clonotype: One end of the junction does not line up with germline, which may come from a read error. The rearrangement joins TRBV3-1 to TRBJ2-1; D gene unclear. Per germline, CDR1 LGHDT and CDR2 YNNKEL (reference sequence). This CDR3 is 16 amino acids long. CDR3 sequence: CASSPETAVSYNAQFF. The CDR3 nucleotides are TGTGCCAGCAGCCCTGAGACGGCGGTCTCCTACAATGCGCAGTTCTTC.

This clonotype has just a few counts. V gene TRBV7-9 combines with J gene TRBJ2-4; unclear D gene. The CDR3 consists of 14 residues. V was trimmed by 5 bases and J by 4 bases, leaving 12 bases between them. The germline CDR1 and CDR2 sequences are SEHNR and FQNEAQ (reference sequence). CDR3 bases: TGTGCCAGCAGCCAACCGGGCGGTAAAAACATTCAGTACTTC. Its translation is CASSQPGGKNIQYF.

This clonotype occurred a few times. V and J are TRBV29-1 and TRBJ2-7; 7 bases are shared with TRBD1. Germline V gene data show CDR1 as SQVTM and CDR2 as ANQGSEA. CDR3 length equals 14 residues. Trimming took 2 bases from V and 2 from J; bases not matched to a gene: 6. The DNA of the CDR3 is TGCAGCGTTGAATGGCAGGGGGTACCCTACGAGCAGTACTTC. This translates into CSVEWQGVPYEQYF.

This chain joins TRBV25-1 and TRBJ2-3; a possible D gene is TRBD1 (6 bases). With 2 bases removed from V and 4 bases from J, the gap between germline ends came to 13 bases. The CDR3 has 15 residues. Germline loops: CDR1 MGHDK, CDR2 SYGVNS. CDR3 amino acids: CASSEPLDSPDTQYF. The CDR3 DNA is TGTGCCAGCAGTGAACCTCTGGACAGTCCAGATACGCAGTATTTT.

About this clonotype itself: This may come from a read error, since a much larger clone is one base off. The rearrangement joins TRBV20-1 to TRBJ2-5; 11 nucleotides align to TRBD2. The germline CDR1 and CDR2 sequences are DFQATT and SNEGSKA (reference sequence). V trimming: 6 bases; J trimming: 11 bases; junction bases outside the gene matches: 14. CDR3 length equals 14 residues. The chain's CDR3 is CSAIAGGHGNEQYF. DNA of the CDR3: TGCAGTGCCATAGCGGGGGGGCATGGCAATGAGCAGTACTTC.

The V call is TRBV7-3, the J call TRBJ1-1; D not resolved. Germline-derived CDR1 and CDR2 are SGHTA and FQGTGA. Trimming shortened V by 2 bases and J by 4 bases, and 8 bases separated the two germline ends. The CDR3 extends over 13 amino acids. In DNA form, the CDR3 reads TGTGCCAGCAGCTTAGGAGGGTTCACTGAAGCTTTCTTT. Translating it yields CASSLGGFTEAFF.

V is TRBV20-1 and J is TRBJ2-3, with D possibly matching TRBD2 (6 bases). CDR3 size: 13 residues. V was shortened by 5 bases and J by 1 base, with 10 bases between the two germline ends. Germline CDR1 is DFQATT and CDR2 is SNEGSKA (reference sequence). Here the CDR3 reads CSALRERTDTQYF. In DNA form, the CDR3 reads TGCAGTGCTCTCCGGGAGCGCACAGATACGCAGTATTTT.

V gene TRBV20-1 combines with J gene TRBJ2-3; a possible D gene is TRBD2 (5 bases). V lost 6 bases and J lost 6, with 16 bases in between. The germline CDR1 and CDR2 sequences are DFQATT and SNEGSKA (reference sequence). This CDR3 has 13 residues. The CDR3 sequence: CSAHGATGDTQYF. For the CDR3, the DNA is TGCAGTGCACACGGTGCCACGGGGGATACGCAGTATTTT.

This clonotype occurred once. The chain is built from TRBV9 and TRBJ2-7, with a tentative D call TRBD1 (5 bases). CDR1 is SGDLS and CDR2 is YYNGEE in the germline V gene. CDR3 length: 14 residues. V was trimmed by 3 bases and J by 2 bases, leaving 12 bases between them. CDR3 protein: CASSARASTYEQYF. The CDR3 coding sequence is TGTGCCAGCAGCGCCAGGGCCTCGACCTACGAGCAGTACTTC.

The chain joins TRBV6-5 to TRBJ2-1; 8 bases map to TRBD2. Per germline, CDR1 MNHEY and CDR2 SVGAGI. This CDR3 spans 14 amino acids. Losses at the gene ends were 5 bases for V and 4 bases for J; bases not matched to a gene: 4. In nucleotides, the CDR3 is TGTGCCAGCAGTAGCGGGGGCTATTACAATGAGCAGTTCTTC. Its protein product is CASSSGGYYNEQFF.